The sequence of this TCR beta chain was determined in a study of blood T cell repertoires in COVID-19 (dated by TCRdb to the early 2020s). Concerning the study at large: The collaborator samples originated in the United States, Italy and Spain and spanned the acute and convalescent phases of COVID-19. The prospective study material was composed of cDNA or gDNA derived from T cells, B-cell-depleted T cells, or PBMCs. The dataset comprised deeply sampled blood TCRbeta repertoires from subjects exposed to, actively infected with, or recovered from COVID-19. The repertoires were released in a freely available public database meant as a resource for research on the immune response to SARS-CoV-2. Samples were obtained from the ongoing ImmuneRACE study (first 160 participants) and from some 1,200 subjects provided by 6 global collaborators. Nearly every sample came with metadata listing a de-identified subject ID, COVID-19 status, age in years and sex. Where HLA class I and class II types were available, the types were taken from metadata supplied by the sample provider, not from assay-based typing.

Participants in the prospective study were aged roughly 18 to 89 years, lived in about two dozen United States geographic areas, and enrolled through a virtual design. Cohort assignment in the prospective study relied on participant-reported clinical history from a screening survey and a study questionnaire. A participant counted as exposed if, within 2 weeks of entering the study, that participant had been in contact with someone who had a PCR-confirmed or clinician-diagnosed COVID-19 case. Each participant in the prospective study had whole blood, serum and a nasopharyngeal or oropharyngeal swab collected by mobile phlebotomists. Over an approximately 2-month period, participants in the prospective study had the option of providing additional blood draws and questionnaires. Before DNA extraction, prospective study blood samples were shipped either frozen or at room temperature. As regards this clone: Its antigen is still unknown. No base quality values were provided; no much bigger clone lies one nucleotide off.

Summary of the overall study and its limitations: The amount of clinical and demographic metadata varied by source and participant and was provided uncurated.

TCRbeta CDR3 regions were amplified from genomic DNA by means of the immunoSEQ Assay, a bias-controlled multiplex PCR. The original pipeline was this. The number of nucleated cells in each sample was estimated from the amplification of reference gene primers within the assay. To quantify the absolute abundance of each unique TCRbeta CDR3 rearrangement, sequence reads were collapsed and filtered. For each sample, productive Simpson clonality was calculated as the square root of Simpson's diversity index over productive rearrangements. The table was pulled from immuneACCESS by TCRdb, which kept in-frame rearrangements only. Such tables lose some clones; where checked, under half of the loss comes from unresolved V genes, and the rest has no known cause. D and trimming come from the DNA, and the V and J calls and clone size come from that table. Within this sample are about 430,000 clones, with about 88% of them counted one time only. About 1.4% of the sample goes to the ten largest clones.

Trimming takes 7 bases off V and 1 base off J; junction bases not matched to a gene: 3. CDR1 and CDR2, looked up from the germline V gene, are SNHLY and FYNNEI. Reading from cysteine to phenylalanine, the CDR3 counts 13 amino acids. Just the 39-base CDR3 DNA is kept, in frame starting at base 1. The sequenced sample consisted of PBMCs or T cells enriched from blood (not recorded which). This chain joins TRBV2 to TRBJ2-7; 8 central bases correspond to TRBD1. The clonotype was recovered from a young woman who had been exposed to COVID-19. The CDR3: CASMTGVSYEQYF. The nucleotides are TGTGCCAGCATGACAGGGGTTTCCTACGAGCAGTACTTC.